The 28 T cell receptor beta chains below all came from one sample that was sequenced in a study of lymphopenia after photon versus proton radiotherapy. Profiling relied on immunoSEQ multiplex PCR, and the TCRdb table lists in-frame clones only, not all of them. The profile covers approximately 70,000 clones, with approximately 86% appearing a single time and roughly 13% taken by the ten largest. The sample consisted of peripheral blood, taken from a patient treated with proton-based radiotherapy. The receptors shown here come from a man aged 80 or over with esophageal cancer.

The chain recombines TRBV19 with TRBJ2-3, with a tentative D call TRBD1 (5 bases). Trimming removed 5 bases at V and 3 bases at J, with 12 bases between. This CDR3 comprises 14 residues. The V gene's germline CDR1 is LNHDA and CDR2 SQIVND (reference sequence). CDR3 loop: CASSSQGATDTQYF. CDR3 bases: TGTGCCAGTAGTTCCCAGGGTGCGACAGATACGCAGTATTTT.

This rearrangement joins TRBV11-2 to TRBJ2-7, with TRBD2 as a possible D gene (5 bases). There are 17 residues in the CDR3. The germline gives CDR1 SGHAT, CDR2 FQNNGV. V lost 5 bases and J lost 3, with 23 bases in between. The CDR3 loop is CASSPLVGLARRYEQYF. CDR3 DNA sequence: TGTGCCAGCAGCCCTCTAGTTGGGCTAGCACGCCGCTACGAGCAGTACTTC.

V gene TRBV14 combines with J gene TRBJ2-5; D gene uncertain. The J call may be incorrect, as the DNA end agrees better with TRBJ2-7. Germline lookup yields CDR1 SGHDN and CDR2 FVKESK. The CDR3 spans 17 residues. The CDR3 loop is CASSQGLVFYPSYEQYF. The CDR3 nucleotides read TGTGCCAGCAGCCAAGGCCTGGTGTTCTACCCTTCCTACGAGCAGTACTTC.

The rearrangement links TRBV4-2 to TRBJ2-7, with a possible D match to TRBD1 (6 bases). Germline-derived CDR1 and CDR2 are LGHNA and YNFKEQ. V lost 4 bases, J lost 4 bases, and 14 bases lay in between. The CDR3 spans 14 residues. The CDR3 DNA reads as TGTGCCAGCAGCCTGAATAGGGGGTCGTACGAGCAGTACTTC. This codes for CASSLNRGSYEQYF.

The chain is built from TRBV11-3 and TRBJ2-1; D may be TRBD1 or TRBD2 (5 bases each). CDR1 and CDR2 from the germline V gene are SGHNT and YENEEA. V lost 6 bases and J 1 base, leaving 16 bases between the germline ends. This CDR3 spans 16 amino acids. The DNA for the CDR3 is TGTGCCAGCAGTTCTGGTGGGACCAATTCCTACAATGAGCAGTTCTTC. Protein: CASSSGGTNSYNEQFF.

The chain couples TRBV19 to TRBJ1-1; D might be TRBD1 (6 bases). V was trimmed by 7 bases and J by 0 bases, leaving 15 bases between them. This CDR3 has 15 residues. CDR1 LNHDA and CDR2 SQIVND come from the germline V gene (reference sequence). This CDR3 is CASTSSGGMNTEAFF. The CDR3 DNA reads as TGTGCCAGTACCTCCTCCGGGGGCATGAACACTGAAGCTTTCTTT.

Comment on this clone: The junction differs from germline at one of its ends, possibly a read error. The sample contains more than one DNA sequence encoding this CDR3. The chain has TRBV30 and TRBJ2-7; maybe TRBD2 (5 bases). The germline V gene encodes CDR1 GTSNPN and CDR2 SVGIG (reference sequence). The CDR3 loop spans 11 amino acids. The CDR3 region is CAWSGDYEQYF. The DNA for the CDR3 is TGTGCCTGGAGTGGTGACTACGAGCAATACTTC.

With respect to this clone: Other DNA sequences in this specimen translate into the identical CDR3. The genes are TRBV11-3 and TRBJ2-7; the D is unclear. The germline V gene encodes CDR1 SGHNT and CDR2 YENEEA. This CDR3 spans 13 amino acids. V was trimmed by 5 bases and J by 1 base, leaving 9 bases between them. CDR3 sequence: CASSPRGSYEQYF. CDR3 DNA sequence: TGTGCCAGCAGCCCCCGAGGATCCTACGAGCAGTACTTC.

The table lists this clone with a count of one. The V call is TRBV6-6, the J call TRBJ2-7; no definite D call. Per the germline V gene, CDR1 is MNHNY and CDR2 is SVGAGI (reference sequence). V was pared by 4 bases and J by 7 bases, with 14 bases between. The length of the CDR3 is 13 residues. The CDR3 region has the DNA TGTGCCAGCAGTTGGGAAGGATCGGAGGAGCAGTACTTC. This codes for CASSWEGSEEQYF.

V and J are TRBV6-1 and TRBJ2-3; D not resolved. Trimming shortened V by 4 bases and J by 8 bases, and 4 bases separated the two germline ends. CDR1 MNHNS and CDR2 SASEGT come from the germline V gene. The CDR3 spans 10 residues. The CDR3 bases are TGTGCCAGCAGTGCGGGTACGCAGTATTTT. Encoded protein: CASSAGTQYF.

The rearrangement uses TRBV7-9 and TRBJ1-4; D unresolved. CDR1 is SEHNR and CDR2 is FQNEAQ in the germline V gene (reference sequence). The CDR3 is made up of 15 amino acids. Trimming cost V 3 bases and J 0 bases, with 8 bases left between them. The CDR3 DNA follows: TGTGCCAGCAGCTTTGGACCGGCAACTAATGAAAAACTGTTTTTT. Encoded protein: CASSFGPATNEKLFF.

This chain connects TRBV6-5 to TRBJ1-1; D unresolved. The CDR3 covers 13 residues. V lost 0 bases to trimming and J lost 8 bases, with 10 bases between them. CDR1 and CDR2 (germline): MNHEY, SVGAGI. CDR3 loop: CASSYSYSGEAFF. The DNA for the CDR3 is TGTGCCAGCAGTTACTCGTATTCCGGGGAAGCTTTCTTT.

The CDR3 coding sequence is TGCGCCAGCAGCGGTAACAGGGGGCTGGAGAGAGAGACCCAGTACTTC. This gives the protein CASSGNRGLERETQYF. The V call is TRBV5-1, the J call TRBJ2-5, with 9 bases fitting TRBD1. This CDR3 is built from 16 residues. The J segment lost 4 bases and the V segment lost 4 bases, leaving 11 bases of the junction unmatched. Germline CDR1 and CDR2: SGHRS and YFSETQ.

This chain connects TRBV7-9 to TRBJ1-5, with a possible D match to TRBD1 (5 bases). Germline V gives CDR1 SEHNR, CDR2 FQNEAQ (reference sequence). This CDR3 region has 15 residues. The V gene lost 5 bases and the J gene lost 1 base, with 12 bases spanning the gap. CDR3 protein: CASSPSGGSNQPQHF. CDR3 bases: TGTGCCAGCAGCCCGTCCGGGGGGAGCAATCAGCCCCAGCATTTT.

V and J are TRBV2 and TRBJ1-4; 9 positions match TRBD1. Trimming removed 5 bases from V and 3 bases from J; junction bases left unmatched: 1. Germline values: CDR1 SNHLY, CDR2 FYNNEI. This CDR3 comprises 14 residues. The CDR3 protein is CASSRQGANEKLFF. CDR3 bases: TGTGCCAGCAGTCGACAGGGGGCTAATGAAAAACTGTTTTTT.

This sequence joins TRBV30 and TRBJ1-1, with a possible D match to TRBD1 (5 bases). Germline V gene sequence: CDR1 GTSNPN, CDR2 SVGIG (reference sequence). V was cut by 1 base and J by 6 bases, with 12 bases left in between. This CDR3 comprises 13 residues. The CDR3 nucleotides read TGTGCCTGGAGTGGGGGGGTGGTCCCTGAAGCTTTCTTT. The encoded protein is CAWSGGVVPEAFF. Using reference TRBV30 and TRBJ1-1 for the parts outside the CDR3, the full variable domain is SQTIHQWPATLVQPVGSPLSLECTVEGTSNPNLYWYRQAAGRGLQLLFYSVGIGQISSEVPQNLSASRPQDRQFILSSKKLLLSDSGFYLCAWSGGVVPEAFFGQGTRLTVV.

V gene TRBV5-6 combines with J gene TRBJ2-3; D ambiguous. This CDR3 is built from 12 residues. The V gene lost 4 bases and the J gene lost 5 bases, with 8 bases spanning the gap. Germline CDR1 reads SGHDT; CDR2 reads YYEEEE. CDR3 coding DNA: TGTGCCAGCAGCCCTCCTGGAGATACGCAGTATTTT. It yields the protein CASSPPGDTQYF.

The chain links TRBV5-1 to TRBJ2-7, with D maybe TRBD2 (6 bases). The germline CDR1 and CDR2 sequences are SGHRS and YFSETQ. The CDR3 extends over 14 amino acids. V was pared by 3 bases and J by 2 bases, with 12 bases between. This CDR3 is CASSSSGLTYEQYF. In DNA, the CDR3 is TGCGCCAGCAGCTCGAGCGGGCTCACCTACGAGCAGTACTTC.

The chain combines TRBV7-2 with TRBJ2-7, with D perhaps matching TRBD2 (7 bases). The CDR3 covers 15 residues. CDR1 and CDR2 (germline): SGHTA, FQGNSA. V lost 5 bases and J 3 bases, leaving 17 bases between the germline ends. The CDR3: CASSPGGDMDYEQYF. The DNA for the CDR3 is TGTGCCAGCAGCCCTGGGGGGGACATGGACTACGAGCAGTACTTC.

The gene calls are TRBV4-3 and TRBJ1-6; D gene ambiguous. V lost 0 bases and J lost 10, with 16 bases in between. Germline loops: CDR1 LGHNA, CDR2 YSLEER. The CDR3 extends over 16 amino acids. The CDR3 protein is CASSQDFIHSVSPLHF. The CDR3 DNA follows: TGCGCCAGCAGCCAAGATTTCATTCATTCCGTCTCACCCCTCCACTTT.

Of note for this clone: The DNA is omitted, as the CDR3 cannot be located on it reliably, and the CDR3 follows TCRdb's listing. V is TRBV27 and J is TRBJ2-1; the table's TRBD2 call for D was not verified on the DNA. Germline loops: CDR1 MNHEY, CDR2 SMNVEV (reference sequence). With termini counted, the CDR3 has 15 amino acids. CDR3 residues: CASSRTRPSGQEQFF.

V gene TRBV15 combines with J gene TRBJ2-7; D remains unclear. Germline CDR1 LNHNV, CDR2 YYDKDF (reference sequence). The ends were cut back, 0 bases at V and 6 bases at J, with 3 bases in the middle. The CDR3 runs to 11 residues. CDR3 sequence reads: CATSRDSEQYF. The CDR3 DNA sequence: TGTGCCACCAGCAGAGACAGCGAGCAGTACTTC. Full variable domain (remainder filled in from reference TRBV15 and TRBJ2-7): DAMVIQNPRYQVTQFGKPVTLSCSQTLNHNVMYWYQQKSSQAPKLLFHYYDKDFNNEADTPDNFQSRRPNTSFCFLDIRSPGLGDTAMYLCATSRDSEQYFGPGTRLTVT.

The J gene is TRBJ1-2, the V gene TRBV5-4, with a tentative D call TRBD1 (6 bases). Trimming stripped 0 bases from V and 6 bases from J, with 12 bases between. The CDR3 is 14 residues long. Germline V gives CDR1 SGHNT, CDR2 YYREEE (reference sequence). The CDR3 DNA is TGTGCCAGCAGCTTGGAGTTTGGGACAAATGGCTACACCTTC. This gives the protein CASSLEFGTNGYTF.

This chain connects TRBV10-3 to TRBJ1-2, with a possible D match to TRBD1 (6 bases). Germline V gene lookup returns CDR1 ENHRY and CDR2 SYGVKD. The CDR3 runs to 18 residues. Between the trimmed V and J ends, which lost 3 bases and 5 bases, there was a span of 25 bases. The CDR3 loop reads CAISDRVGRGLDLYGYTF. In DNA, the CDR3 is TGTGCCATCAGTGATAGGGTGGGCAGGGGATTGGATTTGTATGGCTACACCTTC.

The J gene is TRBJ2-7, the V gene TRBV7-9; 7 nucleotides line up with TRBD2. This CDR3 comprises 18 residues. The ends lost 1 base at V and 0 bases at J; junction bases unmatched: 12. Germline V lookup: CDR1 SEHNR, CDR2 FQNEAQ (reference sequence). CDR3 in DNA: TGTGCCAGCAGCTTAGTCGTTGCTAGCGGCTACAACTCCTACGAGCAGTACTTC. This gives the protein CASSLVVASGYNSYEQYF.

The chain recombines TRBV5-1 with TRBJ2-2; 9 bases agree with TRBD1. Per the germline V gene, CDR1 is SGHRS and CDR2 is YFSETQ. J lost 7 bases, V lost 0 bases, and 4 bases had no gene match. This CDR3 is built from 15 residues. The CDR3 coding sequence is TGCGCCAGCAGCTTGGACAGGGGGCTGTTCGGGGAGCTGTTTTTT. The encoded protein is CASSLDRGLFGELFF.

CDR3 residues: CASSPRVAASYNEQFF. CDR3 DNA: TGCGCCAGCAGCCCTCGGGTAGCGGCTTCCTACAATGAGCAGTTCTTC. The rearrangement joins TRBV4-1 to TRBJ2-1; possibly TRBD2 for D (6 bases). Germline V CDR1 and CDR2: MGHRA, YSYEKL. The CDR3 contains 16 residues. V was cut by 4 bases and J by 1 base, with 14 bases left in between.

The chain recombines TRBV6-6 with TRBJ1-5, with no clear D. This CDR3 has 13 amino acids. Germline lookup yields CDR1 MNHNY and CDR2 SVGAGI (reference sequence). With 5 bases removed from V and 3 bases from J, the gap between germline ends came to 8 bases. CDR3 in amino acids: CASSPQFNQPQHF. For the CDR3, the DNA is TGTGCCAGCAGTCCGCAATTCAATCAGCCCCAGCATTTT.